This is a list of T cell receptor beta chains from one sample in a study of shared clonotypes between healthy human individuals. Data came from immunoSEQ multiplex PCR; TCRdb stores just in-frame clones and leaves some out. The table shows 550,000 to 750,000 clones, with around 92% occurring only once. Sequenced input: naive CD8+ T cells sorted from blood. The receptors were sampled from a man aged 30 to 39 in good health. The CDR3 runs from the conserved cysteine through the conserved F or W. Each record gives: D gene, V gene, J gene, clone size, CDR3 DNA, CDR3 protein. The D gene is left open where the match is weak. Clone size is stated in some rows and not others, as once, few, many or a class when expanded.

>.|TRBV13|TRBJ1-1|.
TGTGCCAGCAGCTTAGAGACTGAGGGGACGGCTTTCTTT
CASSLETEGTAFF
>.|TRBV5-4|TRBJ1-3|.
TGTGCCAGCAGCTTATCCCTAAATGAAGACACCATATATTTT
CASSLSLNEDTIYF
>.|TRBV5-5|TRBJ2-7|.
TGTGCCAGCAGCACCCGGCCCCAGGGCGCCTACGAGCAGTACTTC
CASSTRPQGAYEQYF
>TRBD2|TRBV6-5|TRBJ2-7|.
TGTGCCAGCAGACCAATGAAAGCGGGACCATACGAGCAGTACTTC
CASRPMKAGPYEQYF
>TRBD1|TRBV6-6|TRBJ2-3|.
TGTGCCAGCAGTTACGACAGGGGGGGCACAGATACGCAGTATTTT
CASSYDRGGTDTQYF
>TRBD2|TRBV6-6|TRBJ2-1|.
TGTGCCAGCAGTTACTCGCGGGAGGCCCTTTTCAATGAGCAGTTCTTC
CASSYSREALFNEQFF
>TRBD2|TRBV4-1|TRBJ2-1|once
TGCGCCAGCAGCCAAGGCGGGAGTGAGCAGTTCTTC
CASSQGGSEQFF
>.|TRBV18|TRBJ1-2|.
TGTGCCAGCTCACCCCGCCCCAGGACAGCGAACTATGGCTACACCTTC
CASSPRPRTANYGYTF
>TRBD1|TRBV13|TRBJ1-2|.
TGTGCCAGCAGCATGACAGGGGGCTACACCTTC
CASSMTGGYTF
>.|TRBV29-1|TRBJ2-1|once
TGCAGCGTGCTGTGGGGGGCAGGGGGCAATGAGCAGTTCTTC
CSVLWGAGGNEQFF
>.|TRBV7-9|TRBJ1-1|.
TGTGCCAGCAGCCCGGGACGGTTCACTGAAGCTTTCTTT
CASSPGRFTEAFF
>TRBD1|TRBV19|TRBJ2-7|few
TGTGCCAGTAGTGCCGGGACAGGAGCCTACGAGCAGTACTTC
CASSAGTGAYEQYF
>TRBD2|TRBV18|TRBJ2-4|.
TGTGCCAGCTCACCGAGTAGCGGGGGAAAAAACATTCAGTACTTC
CASSPSSGGKNIQYF
>.|TRBV15|TRBJ2-1|.
TGTGCCACCAGCAGAGTTCCCCCCCCGGGCCGGTACAATGAGCAGTTCTTC
CATSRVPPPGRYNEQFF
>.|TRBV29-1|TRBJ2-3|.
TGCAGCGTTGAAGGCGCTACTTATACGCAGTATTTT
CSVEGATYTQYF
>.|TRBV13|TRBJ2-3|few
TGTGCCAGCAGCAGCCAGAACACAGATACGCAGTATTTT
CASSSQNTDTQYF
>.|TRBV27|TRBJ1-5|.
TGTGCCAGCAGTTTTAGTCCGCATCAGCCCCAGCATTTT
CASSFSPHQPQHF
>.|TRBV18|TRBJ2-1|.
TGTGCCAGCTCACCGGGACAGCGGGTAACAGACAATGAGCAGTTCTTC
CASSPGQRVTDNEQFF
>.|TRBV6-5|TRBJ1-1|.
TGTGCCAGCGCTCCGGGGTGGGGGACTGAAGCTTTCTTT
CASAPGWGTEAFF